These 21 T cell receptor beta chains were all obtained from the same sample, sequenced in a study of CD8 T cells in Susac syndrome. Random hexamers were used to reverse transcribe the RNA input (about 0.5 to 1 ug). From the immunoSEQ multiplex PCR reads, TCRdb called clonotypes with MiXCR, one entry per CDR3 protein. The sample consists of about 150,000 distinct CDR3 sequences, around 95% of them appearing once. Sample: CD8+ T cells from PBMCs. These receptors were obtained from a human donor with Susac syndrome.

A single count supports this clonotype. The gene calls are TRBV9 and TRBJ2-3, with 8 nucleotides matching TRBD2. Per germline, CDR1 SGDLS and CDR2 YYNGEE. The CDR3 is 15 amino acids. With V trimmed by 1 base and J by 2 bases, 3 bases remained unmatched. CDR3 amino acids: CASSVSGSVTDTQYF. CDR3 nucleotide sequence: TGTGCCAGCAGCGTAAGCGGGAGCGTCACAGATACGCAGTATTTT.

The genes are TRBV3-1 and TRBJ2-7; perhaps TRBD1 as D (7 bases). This CDR3 is 15 amino acids long. V lost 0 bases to trimming and J lost 4 bases, with 13 bases between them. Germline values: CDR1 LGHDT, CDR2 YNNKEL (reference sequence). The CDR3 loop reads CASSQDKGAGYEQYF. The CDR3 region has the DNA TGTGCCAGCAGCCAAGATAAGGGGGCGGGGTACGAGCAGTACTTC.

The rearrangement joins TRBV6-5 to TRBJ2-1; 7 bases are a match to TRBD2. Germline lookup yields CDR1 MNHEY and CDR2 SVGAGI. V lost 2 bases, J lost 3 bases, and 7 bases stayed unmatched. There are 16 residues in the CDR3. The CDR3 nucleotides read TGTGCCAGCAGTTACGGCCTCAGCGGGGTCTACAATGAGCAGTTCTTC. This sequence encodes CASSYGLSGVYNEQFF.

V usage is TRBV19 and J usage is TRBJ2-1; D is possibly TRBD2 (6 bases). Between the trimmed V and J ends, which lost 8 bases and 4 bases, there was a span of 15 bases. The CDR3 spans 14 residues. Germline V gives CDR1 LNHDA, CDR2 SQIVND (reference sequence). The CDR3 region has the DNA TGTGCCAGTGGACCGGGGGTTGGGTACAATGAGCAGTTCTTC. Protein product: CASGPGVGYNEQFF.

The V gene is TRBV6-5, the J gene TRBJ1-1; TRBD1 is a possible D gene (6 bases). V lost 0 bases, J lost 3 bases, and 14 bases lay in between. The CDR3 totals 16 residues. Germline V gene lookup returns CDR1 MNHEY and CDR2 SVGAGI. The CDR3 loop is CASSYSRTRGDTEAFF. The CDR3 bases are TGTGCCAGCAGTTACTCTAGGACGAGGGGGGACACTGAAGCTTTCTTT.

The chain links TRBV12-3 or TRBV12-4 to TRBJ2-7, with D possibly TRBD2 on 6 matching bases. This CDR3 is 14 amino acids long. Trimming removed 5 bases at V and 3 bases at J, with 14 bases between. This CDR3 is CASSPGTPGYEQYF. CDR3 DNA sequence: TGTGCCAGCAGTCCCGGGACTCCTGGCTACGAGCAGTACTTC.

This chain links TRBV6-5 with TRBJ2-3, with D hard to call. V was clipped by 7 bases and J by 4 bases, with 15 bases between them. The CDR3 consists of 14 residues. The germline CDR1 and CDR2 sequences are MNHEY and SVGAGI. The CDR3 loop is CASTPRVVPDTQYF. The CDR3 DNA reads TGTGCCAGCACTCCACGGGTGGTCCCAGATACGCAGTATTTT.

The chain recombines TRBV19 with TRBJ1-1; weak D call: TRBD1 (6 bases). Trimming removed 6 bases at V and 7 bases at J, with 18 bases between. CDR3 length: 14 amino acids. Germline V CDR1 and CDR2: LNHDA, SQIVND (reference sequence). The CDR3 bases are TGTGCCAGTAGCCTAACGAACGGACAGTTTGAAGCTTTCTTT. Translation gives CASSLTNGQFEAFF.

V gene TRBV7-9 combines with J gene TRBJ2-7; the D is unclear. CDR1 is SEHNR and CDR2 is FQNEAQ in the germline V gene (reference sequence). The CDR3 sequence is 13 residues long. The V end lost 7 bases, the J end lost 3 bases, and 13 bases lay between the germline ends. CDR3 sequence reads: CASTPIPNYEQYF. The CDR3, as DNA: TGTGCCAGCACCCCCATCCCTAACTACGAGCAGTACTTC.

V usage is TRBV19 and J usage is TRBJ2-7; the D gene is possibly TRBD2 (5 bases). The germline V gene encodes CDR1 LNHDA and CDR2 SQIVND (reference sequence). The CDR3 spans 14 residues. The V end was cut by 3 bases, the J end by 5 bases, with 14 bases between. The CDR3 reads CASSIVGVIHEQYF. The DNA of the CDR3 is TGTGCCAGTAGTATCGTGGGAGTCATCCACGAGCAGTACTTC. Together with reference TRBV19 and TRBJ2-7, the CDR3 gives the full variable domain: DGGITQSPKYLFRKEGQNVTLSCEQNLNHDAMYWYRQDPGQGLRLIYYSQIVNDFQKGDIAEGYSVSREKKESFPLTVTSAQKNPTAFYLCASSIVGVIHEQYFGPGTRLTVT.

The CDR3 DNA is TGTGCCAGCAGCCTGCCTGACGGGGACTCCTACAATGAGCAGTTCTTC. Its translation: CASSLPDGDSYNEQFF. The chain employs TRBV13 and TRBJ2-1; D is possibly TRBD2 (5 bases). The CDR3 extends over 16 amino acids. The V gene's germline CDR1 is PRHDT and CDR2 FYEKMQ (reference sequence). V lost 5 bases, J lost 0 bases, and 14 bases lay in between.

The chain has TRBV20-1 and TRBJ2-3; 10 positions match TRBD1. V trimming: 6 bases; J trimming: 4 bases; junction bases outside the gene matches: 13. CDR1 is DFQATT and CDR2 is SNEGSKA in the germline V gene (reference sequence). The CDR3 runs 16 residues. Written as DNA, the CDR3 is TGCAGTGCGCCGGCCCGGGACAGGGGATCGGCAGATACGCAGTATTTT. This sequence encodes CSAPARDRGSADTQYF.

The chain has TRBV12-5 and TRBJ1-1; tentatively, D is TRBD1 (5 bases). CDR1 is LGHNT, CDR2 FRNRAP, per germline. The CDR3 sequence is 14 residues long. Trimming pared 1 base from V and 4 bases from J, leaving 10 bases between. The DNA of the CDR3 is TGTGCTAGTGGTTTGGGATCCGGGACCACTGAAGCTTTCTTT. This codes for CASGLGSGTTEAFF.

V gene TRBV2 combines with J gene TRBJ2-7; 15 nucleotides align to TRBD2. Germline assignment: CDR1 SNHLY and CDR2 FYNNEI. The V segment lost 6 bases and the J segment 4 bases; nucleotides outside the gene matches: 7. The CDR3 has 16 amino acids. In DNA form, the CDR3 reads TGTGCCAGCAGCGGGACTAGCGGGAGGAGGACGTACGAGCAGTACTTC. Amino acid sequence: CASSGTSGRRTYEQYF.

The chain uses TRBV11-2 and TRBJ1-1; no clear D. Germline CDR1 is SGHAT and CDR2 is FQNNGV. CDR3 size: 12 residues. V shed 5 bases and J shed 6 bases, with 10 bases lying between them. The CDR3 loop reads CASSPRRAEAFF. DNA for the CDR3: TGTGCCAGCAGCCCCCGCCGGGCTGAAGCTTTCTTT.

The chain carries TRBV6-1 and TRBJ2-7, with D uncertain. The CDR3 consists of 14 residues. Germline V gene data show CDR1 as MNHNS and CDR2 as SASEGT. Trimming cost V 5 bases and J 2 bases, with 13 bases left between them. The CDR3 reads CASSQSWATYEQYF. As DNA, the CDR3 is TGTGCCAGCAGTCAATCGTGGGCGACCTACGAGCAGTACTTC.

Only one count was recorded for this clonotype. At one end, the junction sequence differs from germline, possibly due to a read error. The rearrangement uses TRBV7-7 and TRBJ2-1, with D possibly being TRBD1 or TRBD2 (5 bases each). The CDR3 is made up of 14 amino acids. Germline V gene data show CDR1 as SSHAT and CDR2 as FNYEAQ (reference sequence). The CDR3 coding sequence is TGTGCTAGCAGCTTAGGGGACCAAGGCAATGAGCAGTTCTTC. Protein: CASSLGDQGNEQFF.

The J gene is TRBJ1-1, the V gene TRBV5-1; D is undetermined. V gave up 2 bases and J gave up 1 base, with 9 bases separating them. The germline CDR1 and CDR2 sequences are SGHRS and YFSETQ. The CDR3 is 14 amino acids. The CDR3 loop reads CASSFLPPNTEAFF. Written as DNA, the CDR3 is TGCGCCAGCAGCTTTTTACCCCCGAACACTGAAGCTTTCTTT.

The chain combines TRBV4-2 with TRBJ2-1; 10 nucleotides align to TRBD2. V shed 4 bases and J 9 bases; nucleotides not matched to a gene: 18. The CDR3 extends over 18 amino acids. Germline V gene sequence: CDR1 LGHNA, CDR2 YNFKEQ. Here the CDR3 reads CASSLWGDGAGGSGEQFF. CDR3 bases: TGTGCCAGCAGCCTCTGGGGCGACGGAGCGGGAGGGTCGGGTGAGCAGTTCTTC.

The chain employs TRBV5-1 and TRBJ2-5, with a weak D call TRBD2 (5 bases). The germline gives CDR1 SGHRS, CDR2 YFSETQ. Trimming took off 6 bases at V and 5 bases at J, with 17 bases between the two ends. This CDR3 is built from 14 residues. Written as DNA, the CDR3 is TGCGCCAGCATCCCCTCGGGGATCTCGGAGACCCAGTACTTC. This gives the protein CASIPSGISETQYF.

This sequence joins TRBV28 and TRBJ2-3; possibly TRBD2 for D (5 bases). The CDR3 consists of 16 residues. Trimming cost V 4 bases and J 0 bases, with 14 bases left between them. CDR1 is MDHEN and CDR2 is SYDVKM in the germline V gene. CDR3 region: CASSSQRAGSTDTQYF. The CDR3 DNA follows: TGTGCCAGCAGTTCCCAGAGGGCAGGTAGCACAGATACGCAGTATTTT.